This T cell receptor beta chain is from a study of T cell responses to AZD1222 COVID-19 vaccine. Overall study results and limits: Regions 160-218 and 743-854 held dominance among vaccine-associated CD4 TCRs, which spanned spike. White British people made up most donors, females outnumbered males, and clonal diversity was possibly underestimated. Baseline antibody screening turned up just six or seven seropositive AZD1222 recipients.

TCRdb keeps only in-frame clones here, not all; method: immunoSEQ multiplex PCR. The table lists roughly 120,000 clones, 80% to 90% of them singletons. The ends were cut back, 3 bases at V and 0 bases at J, with 12 bases in the middle. The V gene's germline CDR1 is GTSNPN and CDR2 SVGIG (reference sequence). The CDR3 is 15 amino acids. Details on this clone: Its specificity is not known.

The specimen was peripheral blood, collected on day 0 of AZD1222 vaccination. The chain combines TRBV30 with TRBJ2-4; D possibly matches TRBD1 or TRBD2 (5 bases each). The receptor was isolated from an adult in good health. CDR3 in amino acids: CAWRDRLLAKNIQYF. The CDR3 nucleotides are TGTGCCTGGAGAGACAGACTACTAGCCAAAAACATTCAGTACTTC.